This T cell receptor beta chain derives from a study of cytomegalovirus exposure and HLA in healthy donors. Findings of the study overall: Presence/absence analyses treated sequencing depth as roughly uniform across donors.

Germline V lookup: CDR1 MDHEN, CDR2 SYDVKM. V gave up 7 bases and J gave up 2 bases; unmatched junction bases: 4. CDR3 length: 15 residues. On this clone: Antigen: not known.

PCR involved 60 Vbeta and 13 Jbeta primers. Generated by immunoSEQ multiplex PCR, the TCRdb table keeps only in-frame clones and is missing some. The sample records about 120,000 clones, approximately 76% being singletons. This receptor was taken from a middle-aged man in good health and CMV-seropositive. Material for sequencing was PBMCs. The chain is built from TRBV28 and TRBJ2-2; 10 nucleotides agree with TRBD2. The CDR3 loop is CASTGLAANTGELFF. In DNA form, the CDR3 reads TGTGCCAGCACCGGACTAGCGGCTAACACCGGGGAGCTGTTTTTT.